The TCR beta chain under discussion was sequenced for a study of cytomegalovirus exposure and HLA in healthy donors (dated by TCRdb to 2017 to 2019). Regarding the complete study: In an earlier analysis of 450 to 750 of the donors, 276 Gb of sequence data and some 100 million unique TCR beta sequences from about 190 million T cells were reported. The study aimed to test whether cataloging public T cell receptors could reveal signatures of past pathogen exposure. The genetic ancestry cluster associated with self-reported Caucasian donors included around four fifths of the roughly 400 genotyped donors. A later genetic analysis took genome-wide SNP genotypes for about 55% of the 666 donors and used that subset as a discovery cohort. To predict cytomegalovirus infection status, the study combined high-throughput TCR immunosequencing, statistical association of individual TCRs with disease status, and machine learning. Along with the roughly 700-subject first cohort, a separate validation cohort of more than 90 different subjects was used. The T cell repertoires of under 750 subjects were profiled by immunosequencing and related to cytomegalovirus serostatus. An earlier analysis of 500 to 750 of the donors applied high-throughput TCR beta sequencing to assess whether each TCR beta V gene segment acted as functional or pseudogenic. Rather than drawing on any new phenotypic data, the later analysis identified candidate immune exposures from TCR beta sequences and the way those sequences occurred across donors. Roughly 5 DR-DQ haplotypes were treated as single units for association and clustering because of strong linkage in the cohort. All discovery cohort repertoires had been generated on a single sequencing platform. About 280 gigabases of sequencing data and around 88 million unique TCR sequences made up an early release that covered over 550 HLA-typed donors. Among several hundred genotyped donors of the cohort, an average of around 240,000 unique TCR beta nucleotide sequences was sequenced per donor, of which about 18% were non-productive. Alongside the repertoire data, information on donor age, sex, ethnicity and CMV serostatus was compiled. In a later analysis, previously published TCR beta repertoires from roughly 710 donors were re-analyzed and high-resolution HLA genotyping was added so that TCR occurrence patterns could be studied. Typing coverage differed by locus: A, B, C, DRB1 and DQB1 were typed in roughly 620-630 donors, DQA1 in 522, DPA1 in 600 to 610, and DPB1 in roughly 450. Class I and class II HLA loci were covered by the typing at four-digit resolution.

Library generation was performed with the immunoSEQ multiplex PCR assay. A mixture of 60 forward primers for TCR Vbeta segments and 13 reverse primers for TCR Jbeta segments was used in the multiplex PCR. The CDR3 region of rearranged TCR beta genes was amplified from genomic DNA with a multiplex PCR assay. Amplified TCR beta libraries were sequenced as 87-base-pair reads on the Illumina HiSeq System. As for the authors' bioinformatics: A later analysis tallied 75 million to 95 million unique TCR beta chains across the 700 or so repertoires, and around 10 million of those chains were shared by two or more donors. To remove PCR and sequencing errors, raw reads were error-corrected and collapsed into unique sequences using a nearest-neighbor algorithm that merged closely related sequences. V, D and J gene segments were assigned by aligning CDR3 sequences to IMGT reference sequences. Each retained sequence needed at least a six-nucleotide match to both a V gene segment and a J gene segment. A rearrangement was called productive if the CDR3 had no stop codons and remained in frame with V and J, and every other rearrangement was called non-productive. CDR3 was defined by IMGT convention, running from the second conserved V-encoded cysteine to the conserved J-encoded phenylalanine. The earlier analysis of approximately 590 of the donors excluded any sequence lacking an unambiguous match to a single V gene segment. An earlier analysis of several hundred of the donors called V segments functional above 56.7% productive rearrangements and segregating when the between-donor standard deviation exceeded 5%. A statistical classification framework was developed to diagnose cytomegalovirus status using the catalog of TCR beta chain sequences. V and J gene assignment, in a later analysis, came from comparing TCR nucleotide sequences with IMGT/GENE-DB human TR gene sequences. A later analysis assigned CDR3 sequences and most-parsimonious VDJ recombination scenarios with the TCRdist pipeline. A later analysis defined each TCR beta chain by its CDR3 amino acid sequence plus V-gene family, and excluded reads lacking a unique V-gene family. To address suspected cross-contamination and a sequencing artifact, a later analysis removed approximately 590 highly shared, low-generation-probability nucleotide sequences. In a later analysis, a clonal expansion index for each public chain was calculated from normalized within-repertoire ranks of inferred template counts. A later analysis computed generation probabilities with a VDJ recombination model fitted to out-of-frame rearrangements, and checked the results against IGoR. Hypergeometric tests were used in a later analysis to score TCR-TCR, TCR-HLA and TCR-CMV co-occurrence, with a repertoire-size bias correction applied to the TCR pairs. To estimate false discovery rates, a later analysis permuted the HLA or CMV assignments 20 times. In a later analysis, co-occurring TCRs were grouped using DBSCAN, with TCRdist sequence similarity added in when clustering inside HLA-allele-positive subsets. For co-occurrence clustering, repertoires with fewer than 30,000 or more than 120,000 public chains were excluded, along with roughly 5 repertoires with anomalous nucleotide sharing. TCRdb took over this immuneACCESS table, retaining in-frame rearrangements with V and J assigned. Such tables are incomplete; in checked studies, under half of the missing clones stem from an unresolved V gene, and the remainder is unexplained. The V and J calls and clone size were taken over from that table, and D and trimming were inferred from the DNA. In all, the sample holds around 160,000 clones, and roughly 80% of those were seen once. The biggest ten clones account for about 1.9% of the sample.

The cohort comprised some 680 healthy bone marrow donors. At the time of sampling, all cohort members were nominally healthy, though unrecorded immune exposures were likely present. CMV serostatus was positive for roughly 290 and negative for about half of the roughly 700 cohort members, and was not recorded for this donor. A peripheral blood sample was provided by each donor, and peripheral blood mononuclear cells were used for TCR beta sequencing. Genomic DNA was extracted from the blood cell samples with the Qiagen DNeasy Blood Extraction Kit. What the work shows at the level of the full study, not this receptor alone: In vitro tests confirmed that a few of the cytomegalovirus-associated TCR beta chains recognize cytomegalovirus antigens. A later analysis associated about 18,000 TCR beta sequences with specific HLA alleles at a false discovery rate of 0.05. The classifier was reported to diagnose cytomegalovirus status with high specificity and sensitivity in both the original and validation cohorts. In the study, approximately 160 TCR beta chains were listed as associated with cytomegalovirus. Assigning TCR associations to individual alleles was difficult when HLA alleles, especially DR and DQ, strongly co-occurred. HLA typing was unavailable for some donors at each locus, so association tests used only the typed subset. Because counts were too low, seventeen rarely observed V segments, including chromosome 9 orphons, were left out of the earlier analysis of 587 of the donors. In a later genetic analysis, a missense DCLRE1C variant was associated with V-gene and J-gene trimming of TCR beta chains, and the association was replicated in an independent cohort. A further reported finding was that TCR beta sequences accurately predicted the HLA-A and HLA-B alleles for most subjects in the first cohort. This cohort had only TCR beta chains sequenced, and the lack of alpha or paired-chain data limited which features could be detected. In a later analysis, several top co-occurrence clusters were reported to appear linked to parvovirus B19, influenza, CMV and Epstein-Barr virus. A later analysis found that TCR association rates varied across HLA loci, with DRB1 alleles showing the most associated TCRs and HLA-C alleles the fewest. In an earlier analysis of 587 of the donors, most TCR beta V segments were observed in productive rearrangements about 87% or about 30% of the time, broadly matching IMGT annotations. In a later analysis, HLA-associated TCR beta chains were found to be more clonally expanded and to have lower generation probabilities than equally common non-associated chains. Linkage disequilibrium might explain the correlated functional status among segregating V segments, but an unknown experimental factor could not be excluded. CMV serostatus was the only immune exposure information available for the cohort. A later analysis found that most CMV-associated TCR beta chains appeared HLA-restricted, with HLA associations seemingly driven largely by CMV exposure. In a later genetic analysis, fewer N-insertions in productive TCRs were reported among donors in an Asian-associated ancestry cluster than the approximately 710-donor mean. The sequencing pipeline was judged likely to have produced a cluster of highly shared sequence variants as a technical artifact. Most TCR sequences were seen in very few donors, while some public TCRs were found in many individuals. Some IMGT-functional V segments, including TRBV6-2 and TRBV6-3, could not be distinguished by the 87-base-pair reads and were therefore excluded. The authors suggested that the approach could potentially be generalized to other disease states and immunological phenotypes. Roughly uniform sequencing depth across donors was assumed in presence/absence analyses, although this assumption may not hold.

For this clone: Its antigen has not been determined. Base quality data are lacking; no much larger clone is found one base away.

Trimming takes 6 bases from V and 1 base from J, and the germline ends sit 12 bases apart. In the germline V gene (reference sequence), CDR1 corresponds to WNHNN and CDR2 to SYGVQD. Its CDR3 holds 14 amino acids, cysteine through phenylalanine. CDR3 DNA is the only sequence kept; it has 42 bases, read in frame from the first base. The sequencing sample was made of PBMCs. The source is a human donor in good health. The chain couples TRBV10-1 to TRBJ1-1; TRBD1 is a possible D gene, resting on 5 matching bases. The CDR3 has the sequence CASRAGGPNTEAFF. The nucleotides are TGCGCCAGCAGAGCGGGGGGACCGAACACTGAAGCTTTCTTT.